This T cell receptor (beta chain) was captured by sequencing in a study of blood T cell repertoires in COVID-19. Profiled with immunoSEQ multiplex PCR; TCRdb holds only in-frame clones, not every one. Among approximately 190,000 clones, roughly 84% were seen once, and the ten largest hold around 20%. V shed 3 bases and J shed 5 bases, with 7 bases lying between them. Germline lookup yields CDR1 SEHNR and CDR2 FQNEAQ (reference sequence). The CDR3 sequence is 12 residues long. The chain employs TRBV7-9 and TRBJ2-5; no firm D call. The sequence came from a human donor in a cohort sampled during active COVID-19. Sequenced material: peripheral blood. CDR3 nucleotides: TGTGCCAGCAGCTTGTCCGGGGAGACCCAGTACTTC. It is translated as CASSLSGETQYF.